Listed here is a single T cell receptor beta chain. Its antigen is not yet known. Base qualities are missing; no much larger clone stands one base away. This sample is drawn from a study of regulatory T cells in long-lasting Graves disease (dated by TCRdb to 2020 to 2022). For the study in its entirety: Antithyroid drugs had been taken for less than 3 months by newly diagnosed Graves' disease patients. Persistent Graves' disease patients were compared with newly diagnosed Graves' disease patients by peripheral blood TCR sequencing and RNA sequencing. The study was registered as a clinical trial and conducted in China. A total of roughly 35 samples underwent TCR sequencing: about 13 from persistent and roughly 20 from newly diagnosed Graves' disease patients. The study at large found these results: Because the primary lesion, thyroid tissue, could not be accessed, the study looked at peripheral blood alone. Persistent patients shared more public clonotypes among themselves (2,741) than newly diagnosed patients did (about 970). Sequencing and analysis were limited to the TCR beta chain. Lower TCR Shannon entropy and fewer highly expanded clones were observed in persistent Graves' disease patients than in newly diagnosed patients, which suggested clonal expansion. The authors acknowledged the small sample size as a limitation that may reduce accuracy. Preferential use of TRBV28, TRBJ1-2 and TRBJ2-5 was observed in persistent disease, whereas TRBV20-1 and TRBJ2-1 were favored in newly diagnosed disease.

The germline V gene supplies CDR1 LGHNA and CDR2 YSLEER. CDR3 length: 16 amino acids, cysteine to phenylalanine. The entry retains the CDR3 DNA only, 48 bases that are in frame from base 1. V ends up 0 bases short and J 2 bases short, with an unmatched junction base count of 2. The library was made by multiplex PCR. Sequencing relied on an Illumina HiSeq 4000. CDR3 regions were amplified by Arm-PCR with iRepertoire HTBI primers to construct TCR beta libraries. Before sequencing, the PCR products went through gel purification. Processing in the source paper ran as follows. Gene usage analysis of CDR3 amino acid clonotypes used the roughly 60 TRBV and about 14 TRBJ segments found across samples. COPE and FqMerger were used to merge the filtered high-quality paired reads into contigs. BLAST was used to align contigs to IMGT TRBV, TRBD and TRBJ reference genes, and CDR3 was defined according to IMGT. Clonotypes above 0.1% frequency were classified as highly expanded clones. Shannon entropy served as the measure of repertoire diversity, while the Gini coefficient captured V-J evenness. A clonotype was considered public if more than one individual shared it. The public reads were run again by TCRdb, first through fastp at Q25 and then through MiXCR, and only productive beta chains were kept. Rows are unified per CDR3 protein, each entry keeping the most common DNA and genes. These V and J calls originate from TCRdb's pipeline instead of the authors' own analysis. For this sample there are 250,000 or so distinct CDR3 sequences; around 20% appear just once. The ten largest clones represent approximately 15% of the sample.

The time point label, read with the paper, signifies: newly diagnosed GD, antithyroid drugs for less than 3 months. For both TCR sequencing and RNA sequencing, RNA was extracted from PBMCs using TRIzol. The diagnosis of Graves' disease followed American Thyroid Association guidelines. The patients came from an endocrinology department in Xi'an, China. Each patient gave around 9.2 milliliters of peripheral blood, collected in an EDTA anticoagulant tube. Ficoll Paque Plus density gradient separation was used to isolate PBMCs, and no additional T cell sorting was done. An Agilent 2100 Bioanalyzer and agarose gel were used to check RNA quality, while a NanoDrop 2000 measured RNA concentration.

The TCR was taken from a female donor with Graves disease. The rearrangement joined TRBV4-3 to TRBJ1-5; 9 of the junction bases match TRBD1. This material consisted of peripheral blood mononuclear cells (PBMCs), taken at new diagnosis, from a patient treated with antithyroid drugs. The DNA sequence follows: TGCGCCAGCAGCCAAGATAGACAGGGGGGCAATCAGCCCCAGCATTTT. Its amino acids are CASSQDRQGGNQPQHF.